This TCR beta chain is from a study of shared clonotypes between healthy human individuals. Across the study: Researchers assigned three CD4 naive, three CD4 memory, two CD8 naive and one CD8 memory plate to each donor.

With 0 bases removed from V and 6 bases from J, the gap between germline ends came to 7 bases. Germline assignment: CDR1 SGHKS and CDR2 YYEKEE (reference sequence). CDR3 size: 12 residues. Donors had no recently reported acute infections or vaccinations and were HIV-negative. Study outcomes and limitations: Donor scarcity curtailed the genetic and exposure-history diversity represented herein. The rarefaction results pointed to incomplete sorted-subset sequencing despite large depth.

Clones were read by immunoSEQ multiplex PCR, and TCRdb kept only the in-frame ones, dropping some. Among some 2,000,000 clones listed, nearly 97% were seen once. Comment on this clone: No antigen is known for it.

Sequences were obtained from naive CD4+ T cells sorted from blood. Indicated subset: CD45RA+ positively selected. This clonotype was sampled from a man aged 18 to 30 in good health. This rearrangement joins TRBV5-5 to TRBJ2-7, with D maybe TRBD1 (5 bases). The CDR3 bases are TGTGCCAGCAGCTTGGTTCAGGGCGAGCAGTACTTC. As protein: CASSLVQGEQYF. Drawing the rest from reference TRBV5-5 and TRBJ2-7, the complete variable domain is DAGVTQSPTHLIKTRGQQVTLRCSPISGHKSVSWYQQVLGQGPQFIFQYYEKEERGRGNFPDRFSARQFPNYSSELNVNALLLGDSALYLCASSLVQGEQYFGPGTRLTVT.